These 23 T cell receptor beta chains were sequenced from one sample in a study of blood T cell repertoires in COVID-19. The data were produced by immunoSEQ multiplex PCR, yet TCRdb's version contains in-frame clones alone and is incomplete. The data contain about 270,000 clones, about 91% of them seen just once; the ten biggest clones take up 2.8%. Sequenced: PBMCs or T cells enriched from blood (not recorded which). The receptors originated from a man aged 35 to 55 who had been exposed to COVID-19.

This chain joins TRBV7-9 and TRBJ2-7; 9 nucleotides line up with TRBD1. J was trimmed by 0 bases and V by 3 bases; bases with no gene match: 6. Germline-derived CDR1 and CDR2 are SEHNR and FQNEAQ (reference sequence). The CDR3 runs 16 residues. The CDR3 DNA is TGTGCCAGCAGCTTTTCAGGGACAGGGTTCTCCTACGAGCAGTACTTC. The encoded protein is CASSFSGTGFSYEQYF.

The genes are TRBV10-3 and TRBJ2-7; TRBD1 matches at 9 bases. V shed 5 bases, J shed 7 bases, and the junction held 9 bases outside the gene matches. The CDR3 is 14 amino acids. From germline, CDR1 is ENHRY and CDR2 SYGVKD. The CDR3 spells CAISPDRGSKEQYF. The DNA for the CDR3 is TGTGCCATCAGTCCAGACAGGGGGAGTAAGGAGCAGTACTTC.

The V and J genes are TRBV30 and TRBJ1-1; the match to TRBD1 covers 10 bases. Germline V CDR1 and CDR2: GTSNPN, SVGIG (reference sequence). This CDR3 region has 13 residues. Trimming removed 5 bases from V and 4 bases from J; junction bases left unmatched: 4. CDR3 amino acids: CAWDRGPATEAFF. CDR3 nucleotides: TGTGCCTGGGACAGGGGGCCGGCCACTGAAGCTTTCTTT.

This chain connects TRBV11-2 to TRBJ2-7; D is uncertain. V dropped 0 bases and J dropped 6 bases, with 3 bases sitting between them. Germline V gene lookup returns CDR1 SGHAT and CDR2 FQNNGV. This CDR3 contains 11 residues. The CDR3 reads CASSLDVEQYF. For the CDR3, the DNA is TGTGCCAGCAGCTTAGACGTCGAGCAGTACTTC. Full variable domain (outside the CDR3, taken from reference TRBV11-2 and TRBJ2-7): EAGVAQSPRYKIIEKRQSVAFWCNPISGHATLYWYQQILGQGPKLLIQFQNNGVVDDSQLPKDRFSAERLKGVDSTLKIQPAKLEDSAVYLCASSLDVEQYFGPGTRLTVT.

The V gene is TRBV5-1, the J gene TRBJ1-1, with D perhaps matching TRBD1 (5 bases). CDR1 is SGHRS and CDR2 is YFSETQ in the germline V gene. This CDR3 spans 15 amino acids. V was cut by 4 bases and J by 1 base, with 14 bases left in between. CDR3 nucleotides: TGCGCCAGCAGCGCCCAGGGACTGCCGAACACTGAAGCTTTCTTT. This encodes CASSAQGLPNTEAFF.

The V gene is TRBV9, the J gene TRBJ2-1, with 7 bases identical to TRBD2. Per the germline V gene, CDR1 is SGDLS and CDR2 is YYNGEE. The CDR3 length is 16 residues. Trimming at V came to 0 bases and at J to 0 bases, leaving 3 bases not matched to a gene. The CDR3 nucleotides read TGTGCCAGCAGCGTAGGAGGCGGGAGCTCCTACAATGAGCAGTTCTTC. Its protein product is CASSVGGGSSYNEQFF.

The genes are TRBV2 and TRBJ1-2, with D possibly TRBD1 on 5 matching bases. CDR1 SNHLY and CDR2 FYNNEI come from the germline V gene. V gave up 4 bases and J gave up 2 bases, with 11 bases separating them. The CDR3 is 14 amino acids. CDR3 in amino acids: CASSVPQGNYGYTF. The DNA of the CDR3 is TGTGCCAGCAGTGTACCCCAGGGAAACTATGGCTACACCTTC.

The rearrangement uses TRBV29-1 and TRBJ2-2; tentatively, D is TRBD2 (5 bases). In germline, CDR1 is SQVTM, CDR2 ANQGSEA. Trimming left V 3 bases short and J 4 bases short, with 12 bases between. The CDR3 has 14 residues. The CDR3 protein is CSVDPGKATGELFF. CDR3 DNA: TGCAGCGTTGATCCGGGAAAGGCCACCGGGGAGCTGTTTTTT.

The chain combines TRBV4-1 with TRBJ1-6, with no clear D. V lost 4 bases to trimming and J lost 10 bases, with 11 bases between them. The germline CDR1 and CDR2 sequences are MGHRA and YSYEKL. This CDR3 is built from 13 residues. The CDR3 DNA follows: TGCGCCAGCAGCCGGGGAGTAGAGTCACCCCTCCACTTT. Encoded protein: CASSRGVESPLHF.

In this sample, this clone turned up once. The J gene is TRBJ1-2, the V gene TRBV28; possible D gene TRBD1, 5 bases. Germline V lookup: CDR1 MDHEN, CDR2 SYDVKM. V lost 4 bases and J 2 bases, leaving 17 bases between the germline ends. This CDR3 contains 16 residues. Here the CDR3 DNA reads TGTGCCAGCAGTTCCTTAATCCTACAGGAAAACTATGGCTACACCTTC. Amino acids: CASSSLILQENYGYTF.

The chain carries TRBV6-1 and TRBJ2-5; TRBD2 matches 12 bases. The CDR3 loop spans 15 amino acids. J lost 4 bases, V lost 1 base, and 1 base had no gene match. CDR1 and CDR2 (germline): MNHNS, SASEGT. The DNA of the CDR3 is TGTGCCAGCAGTGAAGGACTAGCGGGAGCAGAGACCCAGTACTTC. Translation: CASSEGLAGAETQYF.

CDR3 sequence reads: CASSSLNEKLFF. The CDR3 bases are TGTGCCAGCAGTTCCCTAAATGAAAAACTGTTTTTT. The chain employs TRBV28 and TRBJ1-4, with no clear D. The germline V gene encodes CDR1 MDHEN and CDR2 SYDVKM. Trimming took off 4 bases at V and 5 bases at J, with 5 bases between the two ends. This CDR3 is 12 amino acids long.

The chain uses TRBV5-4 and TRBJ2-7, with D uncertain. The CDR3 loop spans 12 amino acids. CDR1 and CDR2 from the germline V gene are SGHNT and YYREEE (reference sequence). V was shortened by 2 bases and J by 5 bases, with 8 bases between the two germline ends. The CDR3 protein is CASSFRSNEQYF. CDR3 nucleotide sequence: TGTGCCAGCAGCTTCCGGTCCAACGAGCAGTACTTC. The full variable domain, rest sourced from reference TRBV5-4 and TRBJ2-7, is ETGVTQSPTHLIKTRGQQVTLRCSSQSGHNTVSWYQQALGQGPQFIFQYYREEENGRGNFPPRFSGLQFPNYSSELNVNALELDDSALYLCASSFRSNEQYFGPGTRLTVT.

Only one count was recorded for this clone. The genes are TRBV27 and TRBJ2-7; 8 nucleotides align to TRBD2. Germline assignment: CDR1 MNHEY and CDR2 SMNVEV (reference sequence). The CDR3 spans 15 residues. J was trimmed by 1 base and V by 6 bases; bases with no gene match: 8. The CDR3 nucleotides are TGTGCCAGCAGCTTAGCGGGAAAAGGGTCCTACGAGCAGTACTTC. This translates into CASSLAGKGSYEQYF.

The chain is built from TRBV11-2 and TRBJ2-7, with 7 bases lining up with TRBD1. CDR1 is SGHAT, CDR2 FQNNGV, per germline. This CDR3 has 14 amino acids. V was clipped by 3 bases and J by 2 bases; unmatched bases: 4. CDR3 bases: TGTGCCAGCAGCTTGACAGGGAGAACCTACGAGCAGTACTTC. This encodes CASSLTGRTYEQYF.

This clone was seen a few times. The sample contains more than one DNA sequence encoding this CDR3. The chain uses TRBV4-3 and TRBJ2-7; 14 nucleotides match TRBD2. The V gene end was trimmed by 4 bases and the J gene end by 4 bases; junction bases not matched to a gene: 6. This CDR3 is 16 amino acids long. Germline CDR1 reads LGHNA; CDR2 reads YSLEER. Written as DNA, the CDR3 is TGCGCCAGCAGCCCCGGGACTAGCGGGAGCTCTTACGAGCAGTACTTC. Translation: CASSPGTSGSSYEQYF.

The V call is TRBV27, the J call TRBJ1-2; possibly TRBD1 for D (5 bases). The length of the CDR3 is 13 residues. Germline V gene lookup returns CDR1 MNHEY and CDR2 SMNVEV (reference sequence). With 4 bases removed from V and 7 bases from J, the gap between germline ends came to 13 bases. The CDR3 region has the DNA TGTGCCAGCAGTTATGGGGGGTTGGGTGGCTACACCTTC. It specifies CASSYGGLGGYTF.

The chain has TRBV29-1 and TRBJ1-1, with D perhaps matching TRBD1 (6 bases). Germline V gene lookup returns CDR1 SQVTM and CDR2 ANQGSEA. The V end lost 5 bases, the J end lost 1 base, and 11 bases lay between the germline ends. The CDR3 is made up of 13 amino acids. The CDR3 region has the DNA TGCAGCGTTATGACAGGAAAGAACACTGAAGCTTTCTTT. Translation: CSVMTGKNTEAFF.

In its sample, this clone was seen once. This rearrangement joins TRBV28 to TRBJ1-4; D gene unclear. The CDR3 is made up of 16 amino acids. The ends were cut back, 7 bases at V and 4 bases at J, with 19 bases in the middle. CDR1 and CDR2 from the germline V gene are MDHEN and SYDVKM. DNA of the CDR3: TGTGCCAGCACCTTCTCCTCGCTGCAGATTAATGAAAAACTGTTTTTT. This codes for CASTFSSLQINEKLFF.

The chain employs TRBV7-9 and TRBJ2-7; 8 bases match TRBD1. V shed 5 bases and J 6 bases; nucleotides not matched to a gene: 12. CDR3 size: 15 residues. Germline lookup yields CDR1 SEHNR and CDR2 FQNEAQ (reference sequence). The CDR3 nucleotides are TGTGCCAGCAGCCTGCGGACAGGGATAACGGCCGAGCAGTACTTC. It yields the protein CASSLRTGITAEQYF.

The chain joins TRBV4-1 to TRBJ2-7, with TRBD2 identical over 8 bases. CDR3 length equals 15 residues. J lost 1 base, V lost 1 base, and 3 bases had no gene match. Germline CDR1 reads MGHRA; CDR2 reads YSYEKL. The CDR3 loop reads CASSQVLAESYEQYF. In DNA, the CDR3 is TGCGCCAGCAGCCAAGTACTAGCGGAATCCTACGAGCAGTACTTC.

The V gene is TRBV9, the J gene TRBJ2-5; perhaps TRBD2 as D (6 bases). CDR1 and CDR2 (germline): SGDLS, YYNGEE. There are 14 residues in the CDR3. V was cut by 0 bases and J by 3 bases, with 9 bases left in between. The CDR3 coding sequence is TGTGCCAGCAGCGTAGCGACGGGAGAAGAGACCCAGTACTTC. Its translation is CASSVATGEETQYF.

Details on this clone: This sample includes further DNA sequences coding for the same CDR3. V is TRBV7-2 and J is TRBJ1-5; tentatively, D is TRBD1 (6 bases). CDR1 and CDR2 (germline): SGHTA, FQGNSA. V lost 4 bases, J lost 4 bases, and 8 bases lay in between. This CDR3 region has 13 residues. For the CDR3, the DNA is TGTGCCAGCAGCTCGGACAGAAATCAGCCCCAGCATTTT. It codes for CASSSDRNQPQHF. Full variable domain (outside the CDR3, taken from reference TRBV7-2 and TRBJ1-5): GAGVSQSPSNKVTEKGKDVELRCDPISGHTALYWYRQSLGQGLEFLIYFQGNSAPDKSGLPSDRFSAERTGGSVSTLTIQRTQQEDSAVYLCASSSDRNQPQHFGDGTRLSIL.